A selection of T cell receptor beta chains follows, all from one sample in a study of human T cells and chemical hapten exposure. TCRdb passed the RACE reads through MiXCR, listing each CDR3 protein once. The data contain tens of thousands of distinct CDR3 sequences, roughly 9.8% of them singletons. The source material was whole blood, sampled in connection with sensitization to the hapten diphenylcyclopropenone (DPC). All receptors come from a middle-aged woman with alopecia areata. Some clones in this sample may be carry-over from other donors' samples. Both conserved end residues are part of each CDR3. The D gene is left open where the match is weak. Only part of the rows carry a size: once, few, many, or a class if the clone is expanded.

cdr3_aa	cdr3_nt	d_call	clone_size	v_call	j_call
CASSLTRGKYF	TGTGCCAGCAGTTTGACCCGAGGGAAGTACTTC	-	many	TRBV28	TRBJ2-7
CASSEDRWGETQYF	TGCGCCAGCAGTGAGGATCGGTGGGGAGAGACCCAGTACTTC	-	-	TRBV10-1	TRBJ2-5
CASSISPGYAGTEAFF	TGTGCCAGCAGCATCAGTCCCGGGTATGCGGGAACTGAAGCTTTCTTT	-	many	TRBV28	TRBJ1-1
CASSLGPQGAFGGELFF	TGTGCCAGCAGCCTTGGTCCCCAGGGGGCATTCGGCGGGGAGCTGTTTTTT	TRBD1	many	TRBV5-5	TRBJ2-2
CASSPRATGELFF	TGTGCCAGCAGCCCCCGGGCGACCGGGGAGCTGTTTTTT	-	few	TRBV14	TRBJ2-2
CASGPYLNPPKQYF	TGTGCTAGTGGTCCATATCTTAACCCCCCCAAGCAGTACTTC	-	many	TRBV12-5	TRBJ2-7
CASSSTGDGNQPQHF	TGCGCCAGCAGCTCAACAGGGGATGGGAATCAGCCCCAGCATTTT	TRBD1	many	TRBV4-1	TRBJ1-5
CASGLGQPQHF	TGTGCCAGCGGCTTAGGGCAGCCCCAGCATTTT	-	few	TRBV7-2	TRBJ1-5
CASSPGDSYEQYF	TGTGCCAGCTCCCCGGGGGACTCCTACGAGCAGTACTTC	-	few	TRBV28	TRBJ2-7
CAISVGGTARNYGYTF	TGTGCCATCAGTGTGGGGGGAACCGCAAGAAACTATGGCTACACCTTC	-	many	TRBV10-3	TRBJ1-2
CASSSRGAGLETQYF	TGTGCCAGCAGCTCACGGGGGGCCGGCTTAGAGACCCAGTACTTC	-	few	TRBV7-8	TRBJ2-5
CSSQRGREDIQYF	TGCAGTTCACAAAGGGGCAGGGAGGACATTCAGTACTTC	-	-	TRBV20-1	TRBJ2-4
CASSMDGQGVRYEQYF	TGTGCCAGCAGCATGGATGGACAGGGGGTCCGCTACGAGCAGTACTTC	TRBD1	many	TRBV11-2	TRBJ2-7
CASSPGQGTDTEAFF	TGTGCCAGCAGTCCAGGACAGGGGACGGACACTGAAGCTTTCTTT	TRBD1	few	TRBV6-5	TRBJ1-1
CSASHPSREQYF	TGCAGTGCTTCCCATCCGTCTCGTGAGCAGTACTTC	-	few	TRBV20-1	TRBJ2-7
CASSRTGGTPLHF	TGTGCCAGCAGCAGGACAGGGGGAACACCCCTCCACTTT	TRBD1	many	TRBV27	TRBJ1-6
CSVEGGEPYEQYF	TGCAGCGTTGAAGGGGGCGAACCCTACGAGCAGTACTTC	-	many	TRBV29-1	TRBJ2-7
CASSSEEDQPQHF	TGTGCCAGCAGCTCTGAAGAGGATCAGCCCCAGCATTTT	-	few	TRBV6-4	TRBJ1-5